Included here is one TCR beta chain sequence, with context. Other DNA sequences in the same sample also yield this CDR3. The entry originates in a study of blood T cell repertoires in COVID-19. Study background: Samples came from the United States, Italy and Spain, spanning acute and convalescent COVID-19. T cells, B-cell-depleted T cells, or PBMCs provided the cDNA or gDNA that served as material.

CDR1 and CDR2 from the germline V gene are SGHDT and YYEEEE. CDR3 length: 13 residues. Trimming removed 5 bases from V and 2 bases from J, with 9 bases in between. Under the authors' procedure: Reference gene primer amplification in the assay estimated nucleated cell counts. Assay: immunoSEQ multiplex PCR; the TCRdb copy retains only in-frame clones and omits some. V and J calls and clone size are as listed in that table; D and trimming were resolved from the DNA. Of about 140,000 clones in the sample, about 87% were seen once. The source material was peripheral blood. The V and J genes are TRBV5-6 and TRBJ2-3; D possibly corresponds to TRBD2 (6 bases). This clonotype was sampled from a man over 45 with active COVID-19. The DNA of the CDR3 is TGTGCCAGCAGGGGACTTCACACAGATACGCAGTATTTT. This codes for CASRGLHTDTQYF.